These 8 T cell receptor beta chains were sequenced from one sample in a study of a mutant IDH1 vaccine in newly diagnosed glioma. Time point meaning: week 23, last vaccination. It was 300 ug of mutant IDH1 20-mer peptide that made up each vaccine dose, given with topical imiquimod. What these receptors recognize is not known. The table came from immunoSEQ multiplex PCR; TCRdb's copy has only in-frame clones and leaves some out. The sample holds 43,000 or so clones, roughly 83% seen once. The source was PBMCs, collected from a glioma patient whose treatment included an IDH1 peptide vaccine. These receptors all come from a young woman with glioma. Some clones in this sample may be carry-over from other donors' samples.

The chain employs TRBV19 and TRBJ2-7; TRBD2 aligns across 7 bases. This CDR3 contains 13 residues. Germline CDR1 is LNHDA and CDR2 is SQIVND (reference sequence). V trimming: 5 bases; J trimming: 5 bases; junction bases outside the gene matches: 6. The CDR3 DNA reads TGTGCCAGTAGTTATACCCGGGGGGACGAGCAGTACTTC. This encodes CASSYTRGDEQYF. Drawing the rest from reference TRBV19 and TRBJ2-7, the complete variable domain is DGGITQSPKYLFRKEGQNVTLSCEQNLNHDAMYWYRQDPGQGLRLIYYSQIVNDFQKGDIAEGYSVSREKKESFPLTVTSAQKNPTAFYLCASSYTRGDEQYFGPGTRLTVT.

DNA of the CDR3: TGTGCCAGCAGGGGGATGAACACTGAAGCTTTCTTT. It encodes CASRGMNTEAFF. V usage is TRBV11-3 and J usage is TRBJ1-1; no reliable D call. V shed 6 bases and J shed 0 bases, with 5 bases lying between them. The CDR3 spans 12 residues. Germline lookup yields CDR1 SGHNT and CDR2 YENEEA.

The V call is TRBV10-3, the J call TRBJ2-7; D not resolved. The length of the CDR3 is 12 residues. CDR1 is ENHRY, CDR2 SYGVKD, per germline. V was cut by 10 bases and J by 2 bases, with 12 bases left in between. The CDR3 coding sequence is TGTGCCACCGGCGCAGTAACCTACGAGCAGTACTTC. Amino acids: CATGAVTYEQYF.

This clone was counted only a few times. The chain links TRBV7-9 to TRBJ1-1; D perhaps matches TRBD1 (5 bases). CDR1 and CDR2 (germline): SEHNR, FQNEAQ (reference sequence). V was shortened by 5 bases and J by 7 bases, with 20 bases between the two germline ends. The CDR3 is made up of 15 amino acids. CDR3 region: CASSHPQGLGLEAFF. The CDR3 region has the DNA TGTGCCAGCAGCCACCCGCAAGGTCTGGGGCTTGAAGCTTTCTTT. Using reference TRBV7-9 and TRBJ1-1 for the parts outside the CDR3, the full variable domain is DTGVSQNPRHKITKRGQNVTFRCDPISEHNRLYWYRQTLGQGPEFLTYFQNEAQLEKSRLLSDRFSAERPKGSFSTLEIQRTEQGDSAMYLCASSHPQGLGLEAFFGQGTRLTVV.

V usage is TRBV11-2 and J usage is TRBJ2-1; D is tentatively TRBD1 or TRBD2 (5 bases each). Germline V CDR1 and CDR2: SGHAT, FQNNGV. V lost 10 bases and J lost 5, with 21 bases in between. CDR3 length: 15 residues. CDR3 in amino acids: CATRLPGRNDNEQFF. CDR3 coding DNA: TGTGCCACACGGTTGCCGGGACGAAACGACAATGAGCAGTTCTTC.

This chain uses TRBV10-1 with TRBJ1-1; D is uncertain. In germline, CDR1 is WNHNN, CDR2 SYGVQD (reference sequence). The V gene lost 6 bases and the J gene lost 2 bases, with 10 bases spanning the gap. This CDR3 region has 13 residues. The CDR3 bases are TGCGCCAGCAGCCATTTTCGCAACACTGAAGCTTTCTTT. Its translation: CASSHFRNTEAFF.

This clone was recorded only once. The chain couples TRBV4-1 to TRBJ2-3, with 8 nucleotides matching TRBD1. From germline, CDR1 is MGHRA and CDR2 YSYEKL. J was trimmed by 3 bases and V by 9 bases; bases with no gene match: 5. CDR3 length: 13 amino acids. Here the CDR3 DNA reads TGCGCCAGTGGACAGGGCGTAACAGATACGCAGTATTTT. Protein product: CASGQGVTDTQYF.

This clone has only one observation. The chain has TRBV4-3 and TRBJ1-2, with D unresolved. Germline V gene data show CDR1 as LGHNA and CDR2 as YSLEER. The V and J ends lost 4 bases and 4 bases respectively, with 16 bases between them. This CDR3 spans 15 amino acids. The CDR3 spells CASSPKPGSSYGYTF. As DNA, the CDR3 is TGCGCCAGCAGCCCCAAACCCGGCAGCTCCTATGGCTACACCTTC.